This T cell receptor beta chain was recorded in a study of T cells in localized non-small cell lung cancer (dated by TCRdb to the early 2020s). At the level of the whole study: The study analyzed T cell repertoires of hundreds of early-stage NSCLC patients, comparing tumors and uninvolved tumor-adjacent lungs. The cohort consisted of 200 to 300 treatment-naive NSCLC patients whose localized lung tumors had been resected. A mean age of around 66 years was recorded for the NSCLC patients, of whom under 150 were male and more than 85 were female. General conclusions and limits of the study: Because of the exploratory design, TCR variables were selected using unadjusted p-values without false-discovery rate correction. Of the top 100 tumor clones, a median of roughly 57 were detected in paired uninvolved adjacent lung; over 25 were also among that lung's top 100. Uninvolved tumor-adjacent lung showed the highest T cell clonality, higher than tumor, which suggests more focused antigenic responses in the uninvolved tumor-adjacent lung. Because multi-region sequencing of the tumors was not done, intratumor heterogeneity could not be ruled out. Higher blood T cell density associated with longer overall survival, while higher adjacent-lung clonality associated with shorter survival.

Trimming costs V 1 base and J 6 bases, and their ends lie 12 bases apart. CDR1 and CDR2 are read off the germline V gene (reference sequence) as PRHDT and FYEKMQ. Including cysteine and phenylalanine, the CDR3 has 14 amino acids. Only the CDR3 part of the read is kept: 42 bases, read in frame from the first base. At diagnosis, tumor, uninvolved tumor-adjacent lung and peripheral blood were collected and then preserved as a mix of FFPE and fresh-frozen material. Blood samples were analyzed as peripheral blood mononuclear cells for TCR repertoire profiling. Remarks on this clone: Its antigen has not been determined. Per-base quality was not reported, and no clone a single base away is much larger than it.

The immunoSEQ Assay was used to sequence TCR beta CDR3 regions from DNA. Per the source publication's procedure: To compute T cell density, TCR beta template counts were normalized to usable DNA, which was estimated by amplifying housekeeping genes. Richness was estimated using the preseqR package, with extrapolation to 400,000 templates for PBMC samples and to 120,000 templates for tissue samples. Clonality was calculated as one minus Pielou's evenness. Differential abundance testing on productive amino-acid clonotypes, with a minimum total count of 5 and an alpha of 0.1, was used to identify tissue-enriched TCRs. Repertoire overlap between compartments was quantified with the Jaccard Index and Morisita Overlap Index. GLIPH clustered TCR beta CDR3s with public tetramer-defined viral CDR3s; viral motifs required at least three viral sequences plus V-gene enrichment. TCRdb limited this immuneACCESS table to in-frame rearrangements with V and J called. A share of clones is missing; checked studies link under half to unresolved V genes, and the rest is unexplained. V and J calls and clone size are those listed in that table; D and trimming were worked out from the DNA. Here the sample has 35,000 to 45,000 clones; roughly nine tenths occur a single time. The ten largest clones add up to less than 9% of the sample.

Source: peripheral blood, taken before any cancer treatment. The receptor was derived from a woman aged 18-55 years with stage III lung adenocarcinoma. Rearrangement joined TRBV13 to TRBJ1-2; the D segment could be TRBD1, given 6 matching bases. The CDR3 protein sequence reads: CASSLAGGGDGYTF. The sequence in DNA is TGTGCCAGCAGCTTAGCTGGGGGCGGGGATGGCTACACCTTC.